The rows below give T cell receptor beta chains drawn from one sample of a study of shared clonotypes between healthy human individuals. The table came from immunoSEQ multiplex PCR; TCRdb's copy has only in-frame clones and leaves some out. This sample has millions of clones; more than 80% occur once, and the top ten carry 0.14%. Source material: naive CD4+ T cells sorted from blood. These receptors were collected from a young man in good health. CDR3s include the opening cysteine and the closing phenylalanine or tryptophan. A D gene is named only where the DNA matches it firmly. Not all rows give a size; the values are once, few, many and, for expanded clones, a class.

TRBJ1-5 TRBV7-9 NA NA TGTGCCAGCAGCTCGGATATCCCAGGGGAGGGGTATAGCAATCAGCCCCAGCATTTT CASSSDIPGEGYSNQPQHF
TRBJ1-2 TRBV5-4 NA TRBD1 TGTGCCAGCAGCTTGCAGGGGGCGGGCGGCTACACCTTC CASSLQGAGGYTF
TRBJ2-5 TRBV18 NA NA TGTGCCAGCTCATCCCTACAGGGTCTCGAGACCCAGTACTTC CASSSLQGLETQYF
TRBJ2-2 TRBV5-1 NA TRBD1 TGCGCCAGCAGCACTACAGGGGGCCAGGGCACCGGGGAGCTGTTTTTT CASSTTGGQGTGELFF
TRBJ2-1 TRBV11-2 NA TRBD1 TGTGCCAGCAGCTTAGGACAGGGGTTCTACAATGAGCAGTTCTTC CASSLGQGFYNEQFF
TRBJ2-5 TRBV18 NA NA TGTGCCAGCTCACCACAAAACAGGCAAGAGACCCAGTACTTC CASSPQNRQETQYF
TRBJ1-3 TRBV11-2 NA NA TGTGCCAGCAGCGCAGACAGCTACTCTGGAAACACCATATATTTT CASSADSYSGNTIYF
TRBJ1-5 TRBV19 NA NA TGTGCCAGTAGTAGGAATAGCAATCAGCCCCAGCATTTT CASSRNSNQPQHF
TRBJ2-5 TRBV4-3 once NA TGCGCCAGCAGCCAAGGAGTGTTCCAAGAGACCCAGTACTTC CASSQGVFQETQYF
TRBJ2-1 TRBV5-1 NA TRBD2 TGCGCCAGCAGCTTGGTGGTGGTAGCGGGCTCCTACAATGAGCAGTTCTTC CASSLVVVAGSYNEQFF
TRBJ1-6 TRBV15 NA NA TGTGCCACCAGGGCAAGTAACAGGGCCTGGAATTCACCCCTCCACTTT CATRASNRAWNSPLHF
TRBJ1-5 TRBV6-5 NA NA TGTGCCAGCGGGGACTCGAGAACCAATCAGCCCCAGCATTTT CASGDSRTNQPQHF
TRBJ2-7 TRBV10-1 NA TRBD2 TGCGCCAGCAGTCCGGGACTAGCGGGCGAGCAGTACTTC CASSPGLAGEQYF
TRBJ2-7 TRBV11-3 NA NA TGTGCCAGCAGCTCGCTTAATCCAAGGGAGGCGTACGAGCAGTACTTC CASSSLNPREAYEQYF
TRBJ1-6 TRBV7-8 NA NA TGTGCCAGCAGCTTAGCGTCTCCCGGACACGTTCATTCACCCCTCCACTTT CASSLASPGHVHSPLHF
TRBJ2-7 TRBV19 NA NA TGTGCCAGTAGTATGGGTCCGGGTAACACCTACGAGCAGTACTTC CASSMGPGNTYEQYF
TRBJ1-4 TRBV4-1 NA NA TGCGCCAGCAGCCAAGTTACAACTAATGAAAAACTGTTTTTT CASSQVTTNEKLFF
TRBJ1-2 TRBV28 NA NA TGTGCCAGCAGTCCCCAACGCCTACAGGGTAACTATGGCTACACCTTC CASSPQRLQGNYGYTF
TRBJ2-3 TRBV5-1 NA TRBD2 TGCGCCAGCAGCCCGGACGGACTAGCGGGGCTAGATACGCAGTATTTT CASSPDGLAGLDTQYF
TRBJ1-2 TRBV6-6 NA NA TGTGCCAGCAGTTACTCCGTTTTTATGGATCGAGGCTACACCTTC CASSYSVFMDRGYTF
TRBJ1-3 TRBV30 once NA TGTGCCTGCATCCCGGGGGGGACTGGAAACACCATATATTTT CACIPGGTGNTIYF
TRBJ2-3 TRBV7-3 NA NA TGTGCCAGCAGCTTACGGCAGAGCACAGATACGCAGTATTTT CASSLRQSTDTQYF
TRBJ2-3 TRBV19 NA NA TGTGCCAGTAGTGAAAGGGATACGCAGTATTTT CASSERDTQYF
TRBJ2-3 TRBV5-5 NA NA TGTGCCAGCAGCGATCCCTACAGGGGAGGTGGAGATACGCAGTATTTT CASSDPYRGGGDTQYF
TRBJ2-3 TRBV7-9 NA NA TGTGCCAGCAGCTCCAATGGGGCCGCAGATACGCAGTATTTT CASSSNGAADTQYF
TRBJ2-5 TRBV6-1 NA TRBD1 TGTGCCAGCAGTGCCCAATGGGGACAGGGCGGCCAAGAGACCCAGTACTTC CASSAQWGQGGQETQYF
TRBJ1-1 TRBV27 NA NA TGTGCCAGCAGCCCCGGACAGTCTAGGGGTGAAGCTTTCTTT CASSPGQSRGEAFF
TRBJ2-5 TRBV9 once NA TGTGCCAGCAGCGGAACCTTGGATCGGGGAGTAGAGACCCAGTACTTC CASSGTLDRGVETQYF